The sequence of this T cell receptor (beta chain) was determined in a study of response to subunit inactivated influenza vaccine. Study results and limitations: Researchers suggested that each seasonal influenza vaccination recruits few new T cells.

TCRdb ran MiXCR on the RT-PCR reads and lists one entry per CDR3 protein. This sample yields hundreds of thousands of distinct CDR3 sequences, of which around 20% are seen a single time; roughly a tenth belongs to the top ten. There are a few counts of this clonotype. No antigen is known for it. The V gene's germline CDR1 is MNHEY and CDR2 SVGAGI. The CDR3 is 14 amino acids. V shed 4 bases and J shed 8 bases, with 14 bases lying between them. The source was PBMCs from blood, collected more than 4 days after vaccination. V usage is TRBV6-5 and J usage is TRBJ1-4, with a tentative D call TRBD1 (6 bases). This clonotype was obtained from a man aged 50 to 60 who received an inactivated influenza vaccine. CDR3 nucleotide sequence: TGTGCCAGCAGTTCGGACAGCTGGGGGGAAAAACTGTTTTTT. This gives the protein CASSSDSWGEKLFF.